Presented here are 22 T cell receptor beta chains from one specimen sequenced in a study of Graves' ophthalmopathy and Graves' hyperthyroidism (dated by TCRdb to between 2018 and 2020). The sequencing machine was an Illumina HiSeq 2000. For repertoire sequencing, TCR beta CDR3 regions were amplified from RNA transcripts. HTBI primers and the Qiagen OneStep RT-PCR kit were used in a first-round RT-PCR, which was followed by a second-round multiplex PCR, size selection and purification. In-frame beta chains were kept once TCRdb had trimmed the public reads at Q25 with fastp and called clones with MiXCR. One record per CDR3 amino acid sequence lists the most common genes and DNA. The sample includes about 220,000 distinct CDR3 sequences, with roughly 21% observed a single time. The leading ten clones occupy about 40% of the sample. Source material: peripheral blood. These TCRs come from a woman aged 45-59 years with Graves' ophthalmopathy. Donor details come from another sample of the same person, matched by shared clones.

The rearrangement uses TRBV6-1 and TRBJ1-1; D possibly corresponds to TRBD1 (6 bases). V lost 3 bases and J lost 8, with 13 bases in between. Germline values: CDR1 MNHNS, CDR2 SASEGT. This CDR3 comprises 13 residues. The CDR3 spells CASSDPPGTEAFF. CDR3 DNA sequence: TGTGCCAGCAGTGATCCCCCCGGGACAGAAGCTTTCTTT.

This clonotype was seen more than once but under ten times. At one boundary the junction diverges from the germline segment, which might be a read error. This sequence joins TRBV28 and TRBJ1-5; D perhaps matches TRBD1 (6 bases). Germline CDR1 reads MDHEN; CDR2 reads SYDVKM. The CDR3 length is 15 residues. The CDR3 region is CASSEQGFSNQPRHF. DNA for the CDR3: TGTGCCAGCAGTGAACAGGGATTTAGCAATCAGCCCCGGCATTTT.

This clonotype was picked up many times. For the CDR3, the DNA is TGCAGTGCTAAAACAGGGAATCAGCCCCAGCATTTT. This codes for CSAKTGNQPQHF. The chain combines TRBV20-1 with TRBJ1-5; D may be TRBD1 (6 bases). The CDR3 length is 12 residues. The germline V and J ends were trimmed by 4 bases and 4 bases, with 8 bases remaining between them. CDR1 DFQATT and CDR2 SNEGSKA come from the germline V gene (reference sequence).

The V gene is TRBV7-2, the J gene TRBJ1-1, with D possibly being TRBD1 (5 bases). This CDR3 comprises 14 residues. Trimming left V 5 bases short and J 5 bases short, with 15 bases between. Germline loops: CDR1 SGHTA, CDR2 FQGNSA. The CDR3 region has the DNA TGTGCCAGCAGCCCCCGGACAAGAGGGACTGAAGCTTTCTTT. This gives the protein CASSPRTRGTEAFF.

In this sample, this clonotype turned up many times. The chain uses TRBV25-1 and TRBJ2-7; TRBD1 matches at 9 bases. CDR3 length: 12 residues. The ends lost 11 bases at V and 4 bases at J; junction bases unmatched: 6. Germline CDR1 reads MGHDK; CDR2 reads SYGVNS. CDR3 nucleotides: TGTGCCGCCGGGACAGGGTCATACGAGCAGTACTTC. Its translation: CAAGTGSYEQYF.

This clonotype appeared many times. V usage is TRBV7-2 and J usage is TRBJ2-7; 14 positions agree with TRBD2. V lost 4 bases to trimming and J lost 6 bases; unmatched junction nucleotides: 2. The CDR3 runs 14 residues. In germline, CDR1 is SGHTA, CDR2 FQGNSA. CDR3 residues: CASSSGLAGGEQYF. In DNA form, the CDR3 reads TGTGCCAGCAGCTCAGGACTAGCGGGGGGCGAGCAGTACTTC.

This clonotype was observed at least ten times. This rearrangement joins TRBV12-3 or TRBV12-4 to TRBJ2-2; D gene unclear. This CDR3 comprises 12 residues. Trimming pared 6 bases from V and 10 bases from J, leaving 12 bases between. The CDR3 DNA reads TGTGCCAGCAGCCCACCTGTAGTGGAGCTGTTTTTT. This encodes CASSPPVVELFF.

This clonotype came up many times. The chain links TRBV6-1 to TRBJ1-5; D gene uncertain. Trimming took off 8 bases at V and 2 bases at J, with 13 bases between the two ends. Germline lookup yields CDR1 MNHNS and CDR2 SASEGT. The length of the CDR3 is 14 residues. CDR3 in DNA: TGTGCCAGCTGGGTTTTGTTTGGCAATCAGCCCCAGCATTTT. It specifies CASWVLFGNQPQHF.

The V gene is TRBV11-2, the J gene TRBJ1-6; 7 positions match TRBD1. Losses at the gene ends were 0 bases for V and 10 bases for J; bases not matched to a gene: 3. Per the germline V gene, CDR1 is SGHAT and CDR2 is FQNNGV. The CDR3 is 14 amino acids. The chain's CDR3 is CASSLETGQSPLHF. CDR3 in DNA: TGTGCCAGCAGCTTAGAGACAGGGCAGTCACCCCTCCACTTT.

The J gene is TRBJ2-5, the V gene TRBV20-1; possibly TRBD1 for D (7 bases). The length of the CDR3 is 14 residues. In germline, CDR1 is DFQATT, CDR2 SNEGSKA (reference sequence). Deletions cut 7 bases from V and 4 bases from J, with 19 bases between. The DNA for the CDR3 is TGCAGTGACACCCCTAGACAGGGAGGAGAGACCCAGTACTTC. It is translated as CSDTPRQGGETQYF.

This clonotype was seen ten or more times. The J gene is TRBJ2-5, the V gene TRBV3-1; 9 nucleotides match TRBD2. The trim removed 4 bases at V and 2 bases at J, leaving 2 bases unmatched. This CDR3 is 14 amino acids long. Germline CDR1 reads LGHDT; CDR2 reads YNNKEL (reference sequence). This CDR3 is CASSPSGAQETQYF. In DNA, the CDR3 is TGTGCCAGCAGCCCTAGCGGGGCACAAGAGACCCAGTACTTC.

This clonotype was seen at least ten times. V gene TRBV12-3 or TRBV12-4 combines with J gene TRBJ2-2, with a tentative D call TRBD1 (5 bases). CDR3 size: 15 residues. Trimming stripped 6 bases from V and 5 bases from J, with 16 bases between. The DNA for the CDR3 is TGTGCCAGCAGAGTAACCCAGGGTGGGACCGGGGAGCTGTTTTTT. Its protein product is CASRVTQGGTGELFF.

This clonotype turned up a few times. The CDR3, as DNA: TGTGCCAGCGGACAGGGTGGACGGAACACCATATATTTT. This codes for CASGQGGRNTIYF. The chain carries TRBV28 and TRBJ1-3; 8 positions match TRBD1. The CDR3 has 13 amino acids. From germline, CDR1 is MDHEN and CDR2 SYDVKM. Losses at the gene ends were 8 bases for V and 7 bases for J; bases not matched to a gene: 7.

This clonotype was observed at least ten times. The chain links TRBV5-1 to TRBJ2-2; possibly TRBD1 or TRBD2 for D (6 bases each). The V gene lost 4 bases and the J gene lost 6 bases, with 16 bases spanning the gap. Germline V gives CDR1 SGHRS, CDR2 YFSETQ. The CDR3 loop spans 15 amino acids. The CDR3 DNA is TGCGCCAGCAGCCCGGGGGCTGCAGGGCCCGGGGAGCTGTTTTTT. This sequence encodes CASSPGAAGPGELFF. The full variable domain, in which reference TRBV5-1 and TRBJ2-2 provide the parts outside the CDR3, is KAGVTQTPRYLIKTRGQQVTLSCSPISGHRSVSWYQQTPGQGLQFLFEYFSETQRNKGNFPGRFSGRQFSNSRSEMNVSTLELGDSALYLCASSPGAAGPGELFFGEGSRLTVL.

To note about this clonotype: A much larger clone differs from this one at a single base, so this may be a read error. The V and J genes are TRBV20-1 and TRBJ2-7; tentatively, D is TRBD2 (6 bases). This CDR3 contains 13 residues. Trimming removed 5 bases from V and 1 base from J, with 12 bases in between. Germline V gene lookup returns CDR1 DFQATT and CDR2 SNEGSKA (reference sequence). This CDR3 reads CSAGGCLSYEQYF. The CDR3 coding sequence is TGCAGTGCTGGGGGGTGTCTATCCTACGAGCAGTACTTC.

This clonotype was recorded at least ten times. The chain recombines TRBV6-5 with TRBJ1-2; D may be TRBD1 (6 bases). Germline-derived CDR1 and CDR2 are MNHEY and SVGAGI. The CDR3 length is 13 residues. The V and J ends lost 0 bases and 8 bases respectively, with 10 bases between them. The CDR3, as DNA: TGTGCCAGCAGTTACTCGGGGGGGGGCGGCTACACCTTC. This sequence encodes CASSYSGGGGYTF.

The chain is built from TRBV6-1 and TRBJ1-1; tentatively, D is TRBD1 (5 bases). CDR1 MNHNS and CDR2 SASEGT come from the germline V gene. CDR3 length equals 13 residues. V lost 9 bases, J lost 1 base, and 12 bases lay in between. CDR3 sequence (DNA): TGTGCCAGTACTAAACAGGAGAACACTGAAGCTTTCTTT. It yields the protein CASTKQENTEAFF.

The gene calls are TRBV12-3 or TRBV12-4 and TRBJ2-6, with D possibly matching TRBD2 (5 bases). The ends were cut back, 3 bases at V and 0 bases at J, with 9 bases in the middle. The CDR3 has 16 residues. CDR3 DNA sequence: TGTGCCAGCAGTTTCCACACTAGCTCTGGGGCCAACGTCCTGACTTTC. It is translated as CASSFHTSSGANVLTF.

This clonotype was seen at least ten times. The J gene is TRBJ2-2, the V gene TRBV20-1, with TRBD2 identical over 8 bases. Germline V gives CDR1 DFQATT, CDR2 SNEGSKA (reference sequence). There are 16 residues in the CDR3. J lost 5 bases, V lost 6 bases, and 14 bases had no gene match. CDR3 bases: TGCAGTGCCGAAGAAGGGGGTGCTAGCGGGACCGGGGAGCTGTTTTTT. It codes for CSAEEGGASGTGELFF.

This clonotype was observed many times. The chain uses TRBV6-2 or TRBV6-3 and TRBJ1-1; D gene uncertain. CDR3 size: 13 residues. Germline-derived CDR1 and CDR2 are MNHEY and SVGEGT. V was cut by 4 bases and J by 2 bases, with 8 bases left in between. CDR3 bases: TGTGCCAGCAGTTCCGGGAGCAACACTGAAGCTTTCTTT. Encoded protein: CASSSGSNTEAFF.

This clonotype was picked up many times. Here the CDR3 DNA reads TGCAGTGCTAGAGATTCCAGGGATGGAAACACCATATATTTT. It specifies CSARDSRDGNTIYF. The chain joins TRBV20-1 to TRBJ1-3; tentative D call: TRBD1 (5 bases). The V gene's germline CDR1 is DFQATT and CDR2 SNEGSKA (reference sequence). Trimming took 0 bases from V and 3 from J, leaving 9 bases between them. The CDR3 consists of 14 residues.

This clonotype has a count of ten or more. V usage is TRBV6-1 and J usage is TRBJ2-2; 7 bases line up with TRBD1. This CDR3 region has 15 residues. The V and J ends lost 7 bases and 6 bases, in that order; junction bases with no gene match: 11. CDR1 and CDR2 from the germline V gene are MNHNS and SASEGT. CDR3 sequence (DNA): TGTGCCAGCACCTTGACAGGGATGATTGCCGGGGAGCTGTTTTTT. Protein product: CASTLTGMIAGELFF.